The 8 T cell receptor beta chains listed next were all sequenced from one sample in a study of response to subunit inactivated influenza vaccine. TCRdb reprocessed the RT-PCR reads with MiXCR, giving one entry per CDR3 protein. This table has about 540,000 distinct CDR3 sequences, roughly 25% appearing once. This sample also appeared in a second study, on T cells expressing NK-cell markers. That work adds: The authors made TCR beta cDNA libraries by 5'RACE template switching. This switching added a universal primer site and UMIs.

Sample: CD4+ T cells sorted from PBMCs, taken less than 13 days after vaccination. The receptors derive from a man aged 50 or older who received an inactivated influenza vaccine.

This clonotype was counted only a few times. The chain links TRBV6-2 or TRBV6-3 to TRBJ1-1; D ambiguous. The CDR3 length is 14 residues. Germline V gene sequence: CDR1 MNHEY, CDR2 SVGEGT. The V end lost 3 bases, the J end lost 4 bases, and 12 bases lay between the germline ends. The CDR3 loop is CASSYFSQLTEAFF. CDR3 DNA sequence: TGTGCCAGCAGTTATTTTTCGCAACTCACTGAAGCTTTCTTT.

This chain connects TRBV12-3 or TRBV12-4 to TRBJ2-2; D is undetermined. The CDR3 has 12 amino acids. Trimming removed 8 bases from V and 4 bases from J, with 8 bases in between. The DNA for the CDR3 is TGTGCCAGCTGTCGACCCACCGGGGAGCTGTTTTTT. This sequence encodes CASCRPTGELFF.

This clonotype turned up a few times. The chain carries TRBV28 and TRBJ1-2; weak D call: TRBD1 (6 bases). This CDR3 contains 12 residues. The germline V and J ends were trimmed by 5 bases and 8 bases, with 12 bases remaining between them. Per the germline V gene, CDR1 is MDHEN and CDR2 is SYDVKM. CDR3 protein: CASSPNRAGYTF. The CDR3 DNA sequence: TGTGCCAGCAGTCCCAACAGGGCCGGCTACACCTTC.

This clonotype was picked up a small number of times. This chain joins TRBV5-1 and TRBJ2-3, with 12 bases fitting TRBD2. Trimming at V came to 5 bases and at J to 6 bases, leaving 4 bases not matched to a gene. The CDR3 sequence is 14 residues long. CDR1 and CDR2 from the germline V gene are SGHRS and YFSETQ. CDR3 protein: CASSWTSGKDTQYF. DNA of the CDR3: TGCGCCAGCAGTTGGACTAGCGGGAAGGATACGCAGTATTTT.

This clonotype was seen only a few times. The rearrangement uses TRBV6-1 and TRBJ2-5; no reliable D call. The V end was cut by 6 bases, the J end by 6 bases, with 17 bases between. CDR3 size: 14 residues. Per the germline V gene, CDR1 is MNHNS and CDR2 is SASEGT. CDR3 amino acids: CASRKHRTGKTQYF. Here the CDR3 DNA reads TGTGCCAGCAGAAAACACCGGACCGGAAAGACCCAGTACTTC.

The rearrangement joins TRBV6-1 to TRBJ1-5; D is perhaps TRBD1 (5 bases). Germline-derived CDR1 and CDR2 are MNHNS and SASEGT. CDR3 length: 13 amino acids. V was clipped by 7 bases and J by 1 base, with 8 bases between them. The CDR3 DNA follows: TGTGCCAGCAATCAGGGCAGCAATCAGCCCCAGCATTTT. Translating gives CASNQGSNQPQHF.

The CDR3 spells CASSYRPTYEQYF. The CDR3, as DNA: TGTGCCAGCAGTTACCGGCCCACCTACGAGCAGTACTTC. V gene TRBV6-2 or TRBV6-3 combines with J gene TRBJ2-7; D gene ambiguous. This CDR3 region has 13 residues. V shed 2 bases and J shed 2 bases, with 7 bases lying between them. Germline values: CDR1 MNHEY, CDR2 SVGEGT.

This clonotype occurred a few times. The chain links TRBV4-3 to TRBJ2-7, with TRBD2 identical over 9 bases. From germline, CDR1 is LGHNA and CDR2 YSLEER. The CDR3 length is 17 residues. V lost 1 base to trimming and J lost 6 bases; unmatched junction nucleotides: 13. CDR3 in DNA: TGCGCCAGCAGCCAAGTAGAGGGGGCTAGCGGGACGCTCGAGCAGTACTTC. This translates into CASSQVEGASGTLEQYF.